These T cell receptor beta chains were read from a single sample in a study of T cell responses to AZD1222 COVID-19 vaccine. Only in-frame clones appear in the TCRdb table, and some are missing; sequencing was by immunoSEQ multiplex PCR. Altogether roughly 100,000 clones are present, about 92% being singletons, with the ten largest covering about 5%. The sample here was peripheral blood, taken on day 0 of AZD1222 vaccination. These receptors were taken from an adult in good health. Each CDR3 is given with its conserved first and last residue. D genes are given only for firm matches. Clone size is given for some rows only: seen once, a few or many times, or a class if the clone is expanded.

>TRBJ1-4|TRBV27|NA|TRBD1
CASRRPGQNEKLFF
TGTGCCAGCAGGAGGCCGGGACAGAACGAAAAACTGTTTTTT
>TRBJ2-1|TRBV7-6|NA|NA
CASSLEGTLGNEQFF
TGTGCCAGCAGCTTAGAGGGGACCCTCGGCAATGAGCAGTTCTTC
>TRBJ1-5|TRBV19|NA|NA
CASSIEGRPQHF
TGTGCCAGTAGTATAGAGGGGCGGCCCCAGCATTTT
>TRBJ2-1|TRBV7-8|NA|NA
CASSLIARGSSYNEQFF
TGTGCCAGCAGCTTAATTGCTAGAGGCAGCTCCTACAATGAGCAGTTCTTC
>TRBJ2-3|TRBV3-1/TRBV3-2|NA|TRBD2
CASSHRRSGGGLDTQYF
TGTGCCAGCAGCCACCGAAGGAGCGGGGGGGGGCTGGATACGCAGTATTTT
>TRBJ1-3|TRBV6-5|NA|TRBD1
CASSWEDRATGNTIYF
TGTGCCAGCAGTTGGGAGGACAGGGCCACTGGAAACACCATATATTTT
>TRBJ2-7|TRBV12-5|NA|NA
CASGRPNSYEQYF
TGTGCTAGTGGACGACCGAACTCCTACGAGCAGTACTTC
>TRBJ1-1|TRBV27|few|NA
CASSLYSITEAFF
TGTGCCAGCAGTTTATATAGTATCACTGAAGCTTTCTTT
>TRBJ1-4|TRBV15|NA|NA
CATSTTLQGATNEKLFF
TGTGCCACCAGCACTACCCTCCAGGGTGCAACTAATGAAAAACTGTTTTTT
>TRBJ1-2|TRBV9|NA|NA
CASSPLGQYHYTF
TGTGCCAGCAGCCCCCTCGGACAGTATCACTACACCTTC
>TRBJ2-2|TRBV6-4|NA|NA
CASSDSSTGELFF
TGTGCCAGCAGTGACTCGAGCACCGGGGAGCTGTTTTTT
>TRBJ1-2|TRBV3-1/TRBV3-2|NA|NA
CASSRRQVQGASGYTF
TGTGCCAGCAGCCGCAGACAGGTCCAGGGAGCTAGTGGCTACACCTTC
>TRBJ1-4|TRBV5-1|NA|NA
CASSLGIVDNEKLFF
TGCGCCAGCAGCTTAGGCATCGTGGATAATGAAAAACTGTTTTTT
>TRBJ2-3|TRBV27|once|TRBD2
CASSLRVAGATDTQYF
TGTGCCAGCAGTTTACGGGTAGCGGGGGCCACAGATACGCAGTATTTT
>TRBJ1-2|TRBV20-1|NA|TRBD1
CSASDRGQGGYTF
TGCAGTGCAAGTGACAGGGGCCAAGGTGGCTACACCTTC
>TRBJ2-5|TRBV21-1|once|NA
CASSKEWDTSKGETQYF
TGTGCCAGCAGCAAAGAGTGGGACACCTCAAAGGGGGAGACCCAGTACTTC
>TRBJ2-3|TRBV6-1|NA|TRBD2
CASSDRSGGGVTDTQYF
TGTGCCAGCAGTGACCGCTCGGGCGGGGGTGTCACAGATACGCAGTATTTT
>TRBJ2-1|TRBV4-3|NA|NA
CASSQWTGGTYNEQFF
TGCGCCAGCAGCCAGTGGACAGGAGGGACCTACAATGAGCAGTTCTTC
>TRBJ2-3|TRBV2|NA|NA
CAAGGGGTDTQYF
TGTGCCGCCGGGGGTGGGGGCACAGATACGCAGTATTTT
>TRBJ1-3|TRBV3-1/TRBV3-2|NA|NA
CASSLGPADTIYF
TGTGCCAGCAGCCTCGGCCCAGCGGACACCATATATTTT
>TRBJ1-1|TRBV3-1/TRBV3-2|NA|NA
CASKGSGWTEAFF
TGTGCCAGCAAGGGATCAGGGTGGACTGAAGCTTTCTTT
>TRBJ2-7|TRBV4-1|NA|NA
CASSQQGTYEQYF
TGCGCCAGCAGCCAACAGGGGACCTACGAGCAGTACTTC
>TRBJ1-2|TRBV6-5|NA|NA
CASSSRAYGYTF
TGTGCCAGCAGTTCTCGGGCCTATGGCTACACCTTC
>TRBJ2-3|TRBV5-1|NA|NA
CASSLDVGADTQYF
TGCGCCAGCAGCTTAGATGTTGGGGCAGATACGCAGTATTTT
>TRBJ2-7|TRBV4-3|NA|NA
CASSQGVISGEQYF
TGCGCCAGCAGCCAAGGGGTCATCTCGGGCGAGCAGTACTTC
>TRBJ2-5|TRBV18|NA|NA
CASSGTSSGGETQYF
TGTGCCAGCTCCGGGACATCCAGCGGCGGGGAGACCCAGTACTTC
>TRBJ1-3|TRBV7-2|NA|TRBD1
CASSNDPQGRGNTIYF
TGTGCCAGCAGCAATGACCCACAGGGGAGGGGAAACACCATATATTTT
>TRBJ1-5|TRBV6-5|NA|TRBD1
CASRGDSYSNQPQHF
TGTGCCAGCAGAGGGGACAGTTATAGCAATCAGCCCCAGCATTTT
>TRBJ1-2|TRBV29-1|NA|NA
CSVLDSHYGYTF
TGCAGCGTTTTGGACAGCCACTATGGCTACACCTTC
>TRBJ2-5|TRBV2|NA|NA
CASSAELETQYF
TGTGCCAGCAGTGCGGAACTAGAGACCCAGTACTTC
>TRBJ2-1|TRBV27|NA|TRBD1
CASSFGRGRRNEQFF
TGTGCCAGCAGTTTTGGCAGGGGGCGCAGGAATGAGCAGTTCTTC
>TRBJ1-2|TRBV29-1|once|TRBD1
CSESRGHEYGYTF
TGCAGCGAAAGCAGGGGGCATGAGTATGGCTACACCTTC
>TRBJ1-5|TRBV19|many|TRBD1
CASSTALTGFIANQPQHF
TGTGCCAGTAGTACTGCATTGACAGGGTTTATAGCAAATCAGCCCCAGCATTTT
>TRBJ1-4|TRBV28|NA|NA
CASSLLYGDHEKLFF
TGTGCCAGCAGTTTATTATATGGGGACCATGAAAAACTGTTTTTT
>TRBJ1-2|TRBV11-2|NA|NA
CASTRRVYGYTF
TGTGCCAGCACGCGTAGGGTTTATGGCTACACCTTC
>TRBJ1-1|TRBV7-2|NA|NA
CASSPTFYEAPGNTEAFF
TGTGCCAGCAGCCCAACATTCTACGAGGCGCCCGGGAACACTGAAGCTTTCTTT
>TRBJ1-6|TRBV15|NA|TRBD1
CATSWDRGDSPLHF
TGTGCCACCAGCTGGGACAGGGGTGATTCACCCCTCCACTTT
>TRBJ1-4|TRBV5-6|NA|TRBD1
CASSLGGTGGREKLFF
TGTGCCAGCAGCTTGGGTGGCACAGGGGGTCGGGAAAAACTGTTTTTT
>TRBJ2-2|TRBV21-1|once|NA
CASSKGPGGAAYTGELFF
TGTGCCAGCAGCAAAGGCCCCGGTGGGGCCGCCTACACCGGGGAGCTGTTTTTT
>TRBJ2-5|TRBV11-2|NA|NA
CASSLDHSEKETQYF
TGTGCCAGCAGCTTAGATCATTCAGAAAAAGAGACCCAGTACTTC
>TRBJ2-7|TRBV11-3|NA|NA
CASSLAGTVDYEQYF
TGTGCCAGCAGCTTAGCCGGGACTGTGGACTACGAGCAGTACTTC
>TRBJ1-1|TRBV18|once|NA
CASSRGVNTEAFF
TGTGCCAGCTCACGGGGGGTGAACACTGAAGCTTTCTTT
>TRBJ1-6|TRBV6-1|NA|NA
CASSEARGWGGGLHF
TGTGCCAGCAGTGAAGCGAGGGGATGGGGCGGAGGGCTCCACTTT
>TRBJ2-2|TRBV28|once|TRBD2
CASSLLPGGGGNTGELFF
TGTGCCAGCAGTTTATTACCGGGTGGCGGGGGGAACACCGGGGAGCTGTTTTTT
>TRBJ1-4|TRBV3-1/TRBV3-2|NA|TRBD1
CASSPGQGRRLGEKLFF
TGTGCCAGCAGCCCGGGACAGGGGAGAAGACTAGGTGAAAAACTGTTTTTT
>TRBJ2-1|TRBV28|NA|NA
CASRINLGDEQFF
TGTGCCAGCAGAATTAATCTGGGCGATGAGCAGTTCTTC
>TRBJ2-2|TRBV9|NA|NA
CASSTRNDPYTGELFF
TGTGCCAGCAGCACGCGGAACGATCCATACACCGGGGAGCTGTTTTTT
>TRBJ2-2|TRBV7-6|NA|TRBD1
CASRRDRSPGELFF
TGTGCCAGCAGGAGGGACAGGTCGCCCGGGGAGCTGTTTTTT
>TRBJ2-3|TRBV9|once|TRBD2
CASSPRTSGSSGTQYF
TGTGCCAGCAGCCCACGGACTAGCGGGAGCTCCGGGACGCAGTATTTT
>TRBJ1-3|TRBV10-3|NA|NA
CAISDSSSGNTIYF
TGTGCCATCAGTGATTCCAGCTCTGGAAACACCATATATTTT
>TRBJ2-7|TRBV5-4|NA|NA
CASSWTGYEQYF
TGTGCCAGCAGCTGGACGGGCTACGAGCAGTACTTC
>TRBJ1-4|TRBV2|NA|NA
CASRGWIATNEKLFF
TGTGCCAGCAGGGGTTGGATTGCAACTAATGAAAAACTGTTTTTT